This TCR beta chain was retrieved from a study of beta chain features in type 1 diabetes. As every portion of the isolated RNA was reverse transcribed, the sequencing read expressed TCRB transcripts. Here immunoSEQ multiplex PCR was the method, and the copy in TCRdb shows in-frame clones only, minus some. The sample shows roughly 350,000 clones, around a tenth of them seen only once. Findings and limits, study-wide: It was possible that PCR favored shorter templates, equally so in patients and controls. Here, the possible influence of HLA type (on TCRB rearrangement) remained unresolved. For Type 1 diabetes patients, all four CD4+ subsets carried TCRB CDR3s that were moderately but significantly shorter.

Sorting with CD45RO/CCR7/CD25/CD127/CD95/CD27 yielded naive, central memory, regulatory and stem-like memory CD4+ cells. This clone appeared a few times. The antigen is unknown. The CDR3 contains 15 residues. Trimming took off 6 bases at V and 5 bases at J, with 20 bases between the two ends. In germline, CDR1 is MDHEN, CDR2 SYDVKM. The rearrangement uses TRBV28 and TRBJ2-7, with a weak D call TRBD2 (7 bases). Sequenced: central memory CD4+ T cells from blood. The receptor comes from a man aged 25 to 40 with type 1 diabetes. The CDR3 here is CASRSRGAPVNEQYF. CDR3 sequence (DNA): TGTGCCAGCAGATCCCGGGGGGCCCCTGTGAACGAGCAGTACTTC.